This T cell receptor beta chain stems from a study of cytomegalovirus exposure and HLA in healthy donors. For the study at large: The roughly 110 validation repertoires matched the roughly 700 first-cohort repertoires in platform, a later analysis reported.

Notes on this clone: As yet, its antigen is unknown.

Profiled with immunoSEQ multiplex PCR; TCRdb holds only in-frame clones, not every one. The data contain some 150,000 clones, 89% of them seen just once; the ten biggest clones take up about 10%. Study results and limitations: The investigators catalogued 164 TCR beta chains as cytomegalovirus-associated. Reports described diagnosis of cytomegalovirus status by the classifier as highly specific and sensitive.

The CDR3 consists of 14 residues. Germline CDR1 SGHRS, CDR2 YFSETQ. V dropped 0 bases and J dropped 6; count of bases not matched to a gene: 3. Sequenced material: PBMCs. This sequence originates from a woman under 30 in good health and CMV-seropositive. The chain couples TRBV5-1 to TRBJ1-2; TRBD1 agrees at 9 bases. The CDR3 nucleotides are TGCGCCAGCAGCTTGGGAGGGACAGGGAATGGCTACACCTTC. It is translated as CASSLGGTGNGYTF.